Listed here are 9 T cell receptor beta chains from one sample, sequenced in a study of control samples from healthy donors and cancer patients. Assay: immunoSEQ multiplex PCR; the TCRdb copy retains only in-frame clones and omits some. The sample lists over 200,000 clones, roughly four fifths occurring once. What was sequenced was PBMCs. Source of these receptors: a woman in her fifties or sixties with lung cancer.

In its sample, this clone was seen once. The chain joins TRBV6-5 to TRBJ2-7; D may be TRBD1 (5 bases). V was trimmed by 7 bases and J by 3 bases, leaving 10 bases between them. Germline CDR1 MNHEY, CDR2 SVGAGI. The CDR3 consists of 12 residues. DNA of the CDR3: TGTGCCAGCAAACAGGCCGTCTACGAGCAGTACTTC. Its protein product is CASKQAVYEQYF.

This clone was seen more than once but under ten times. CDR3 sequence (DNA): TGCAGTGCTAGTTTGAAAGGGGGGGAAAAACTGTTTTTT. This codes for CSASLKGGEKLFF. The chain joins TRBV20-1 to TRBJ1-4; D might be TRBD1 (6 bases). This CDR3 spans 13 amino acids. V lost 3 bases to trimming and J lost 8 bases, with 13 bases between them. Germline V gives CDR1 DFQATT, CDR2 SNEGSKA (reference sequence).

The V gene is TRBV19, the J gene TRBJ2-1, with D perhaps matching TRBD1 (5 bases). Trimming pared 3 bases from V and 4 bases from J, leaving 16 bases between. The CDR3 sequence is 16 residues long. Germline CDR1 reads LNHDA; CDR2 reads SQIVND (reference sequence). CDR3 amino acids: CASSILAGYPYNEQFF. The CDR3 coding sequence is TGTGCCAGTAGTATCCTGGCAGGGTACCCTTACAATGAGCAGTTCTTC.

In this sample, this clone turned up a few times. The V and J genes are TRBV11-3 and TRBJ1-6; 8 nucleotides match TRBD1. V shed 1 base and J 1 base; nucleotides not matched to a gene: 9. Germline loops: CDR1 SGHNT, CDR2 YENEEA. There are 19 residues in the CDR3. The CDR3 bases are TGTGCCAGCAGCTTAGCGGCGGACAGGGCCCTATCCTATAATTCACCCCTCCACTTT. Protein sequence: CASSLAADRALSYNSPLHF.

V and J are TRBV4-1 and TRBJ1-5, with D perhaps matching TRBD1 (5 bases). Trimming shortened V by 3 bases and J by 1 base, and 13 bases separated the two germline ends. This CDR3 contains 16 residues. Germline assignment: CDR1 MGHRA and CDR2 YSYEKL. The CDR3 is CASSQGGGWSNQPQHF. The CDR3, as DNA: TGCGCCAGCAGCCAGGGCGGGGGTTGGAGCAATCAGCCCCAGCATTTT.

Here the CDR3 DNA reads TGTGCCAGCAGCTCTAACAGGGAATTTGGGAGCACTGAAGCTTTCTTT. This translates into CASSSNREFGSTEAFF. The rearrangement uses TRBV7-2 and TRBJ1-1; a possible D gene is TRBD1 (6 bases). The germline V gene encodes CDR1 SGHTA and CDR2 FQGNSA. The CDR3 contains 16 residues. V shed 4 bases and J shed 4 bases, with 19 bases lying between them.

This clone was seen a handful of times. The sample has other DNA sequences that encode this CDR3 too. V is TRBV18 and J is TRBJ1-6; TRBD1 matches at 12 bases. This CDR3 comprises 15 residues. Germline V gene data show CDR1 as KGHSH and CDR2 as LQKENI. The V gene end was trimmed by 3 bases and the J gene end by 9 bases; junction bases not matched to a gene: 3. The CDR3 loop reads CASSPGTGGSSPLHF. CDR3 bases: TGTGCCAGCTCACCTGGGACAGGGGGCTCTTCACCCCTCCACTTT.

This sequence joins TRBV6-1 and TRBJ1-6, with TRBD1 as a possible D gene (6 bases). Between the trimmed V and J ends, which lost 2 bases and 3 bases, there was a span of 14 bases. The CDR3 loop spans 17 amino acids. CDR1 is MNHNS and CDR2 is SASEGT in the germline V gene. Here the CDR3 DNA reads TGTGCCAGCAGTGAAAGGGGTTGGGACAACTATAATTCACCCCTCCACTTT. It translates to CASSERGWDNYNSPLHF.

This clone was picked up one time. The J gene is TRBJ2-7, the V gene TRBV3-1 (or the pseudogene TRBV3-2); 7 bases map to TRBD2. This CDR3 comprises 13 residues. The ends lost 7 bases at V and 1 base at J; junction bases unmatched: 4. Germline V lookup: CDR1 LGHDT, CDR2 YNNKEL (reference sequence). The CDR3 region has the DNA TGTGCCAGCACGAACGGGGGGTCCTACGAGCAGTACTTC. Translation gives CASTNGGSYEQYF.